The entry that follows covers one T cell receptor (beta chain) sequence. This clonotype has just a few counts. The antigen it binds to is not known. Qualities for individual bases were not recorded, and no much larger clone is one base off. The donors were some 39 Caucasian individuals from Russia, aged 6 to 90 years, who were systemically healthy. Each donor gave 9.5 to 10 milliliters of peripheral blood, drawn into EDTA-treated Vacutainer tubes. PBMCs were isolated by Ficoll-Paque density-gradient centrifugation, with at least 6 million obtained per sample. Trizol reagent was used to extract total RNA from the PBMCs, yielding at least 6 micrograms per sample. Naive CD45RAhigh/CD27high T cell percentages were measured by flow cytometry on a PBMC aliquot from every donor. The source of the sample is a study of blood T cells in healthy people across ages (dated by TCRdb to the mid-2010s). The study in broad terms: Template switching captured roughly one uniquely barcoded TCR beta cDNA molecule per two T cells in model experiments. Using deep sequencing normalized with unique cDNA molecular identifiers, the study measured how TCR beta repertoire diversity changes with age. Four age groups were formed from the donors: young (average 16 years), middle-aged (around 37), aged (around 62) and long-lived (less than 85). Donors of different ages were randomly distributed across sequencing lanes to avoid experimental bias. Two additional independent replicas of 1 million unique cDNA reads from the same blood draw were analyzed for two donors (one aged 18 to 30 and one aged 80 or older). Findings and caveats that apply to the study as a whole: Conclusive comparison of naive and antigen-experienced compartments was prevented by the profiling of bulk unsorted PBMCs. Because donor CMV infection status was unknown, age-related changes in expanded clonotypes were potentially confounded. Compared with the aged group, more naive CD4+ T cells, fewer expanded clones and increased TCR diversity were shown by the long-lived group, suggesting age selection. Estimates of total diversity from one million sequenced T cells were regarded as lower bounds and underestimates. The percentage of naive T cells measured by flow cytometry correlated strongly with observed TCR beta diversity. As age increased, observed TCR beta diversity per million T cells dropped in a roughly linear way, and a significant reduction was already evident by age about 40.

Library creation used 5' RACE. A second roughly 6 to 12 cycle PCR used a sample-barcoded 5' primer and a J-beta primer mix. A template-switch 5' adaptor carrying 12 random nucleotides introduced a unique molecular identifier onto each TCR beta cDNA molecule. At least 3 million CDR3-containing paired-end reads were obtained from each sample. The Mint cDNA synthesis kit, primed by a TRBC-specific oligonucleotide, was used to synthesize first-strand cDNA from all RNA. All cDNA was treated with uracil-DNA glycosylase and then went through a first 18-cycle PCR with the universal primers M1SS and BC2_uni_R. The source study handled its data this way. For normalization, 1 million high-quality reads, each with a distinct molecular identifier, were randomly selected from each sample. Instead of being binned into consensus sequences, reads with shared molecular identifiers were discarded. MiTCR, set to a Q25 quality threshold and the strictest error-elimination algorithm, was used for CDR3 identification, clonotype clustering and error correction. A nonparametric unseen species model with Euler transformation was used to estimate lower-bound total TCR beta diversity. In-frame beta chains were kept once TCRdb had trimmed the public reads at Q25 with fastp and called clones with MiXCR. Every entry covers one CDR3 protein and lists the most common genes and DNA from its rows. TCRdb's processing, not the authors', yielded these V and J calls. This sample gives some 1.8 million distinct CDR3 sequences in total; about 39% of them show up just once. The ten largest clonotypes hold 20% to 25% of the sample.

CDR1 and CDR2 (SQVTM, ANQGSEA) derive from the germline V gene. The junction shows trimming of 6 bases on V and 11 bases on J, plus 16 bases between the germline ends. Including cysteine and phenylalanine, the CDR3 has 11 amino acids. Just CDR3 DNA is preserved here, 33 bases in frame from base 1. The receptor comes from a human donor in good health. The rearrangement combines TRBV29-1 with TRBJ2-5; the D segment is perhaps TRBD1 or TRBD2, each sharing 5 matched bases. Sample: blood. The CDR3: CSVGRAEEQYF. The DNA sequence follows: TGCAGCGTGGGACGGGCGGAAGAGCAGTACTTC. The full variable domain, completed from the reference TRBV29-1 and TRBJ2-5 proteins outside the CDR3, reads SAVISQKPSRDICQRGTSLTIQCQVDSQVTMMFWYRQQPGQSLTLIATANQGSEATYESGFVIDKFPISRPNLTFSTLTVSNMSPEDSSIYLCSVGRAEEQYFGPGTRLLVL.